The 18 T cell receptor beta chains below come from one sample, sequenced in a study of CD8+CD57+ T cells in acquired aplastic anemia. The template used for profiling TCR beta VDJ and CDR3 was genomic DNA. From the reads, TCRdb called clonotypes with MiXCR, one entry per CDR3 protein. The table lists roughly 240,000 distinct CDR3 sequences, approximately 50% of them singletons, with 7.8% in the top ten. CD8+CD57+ cell expansion, shown by flow cytometry, had occurred in the patients selected for sequencing. Sequenced sample: sorted CD4+, CD8+, or CD8+CD57+ T cells (not recorded which) from PBMCs. These receptors were collected from a human donor with aplastic anemia.

This clonotype was counted ten times or more. This sequence joins TRBV9 and TRBJ2-1; D is undetermined. The CDR3 runs 15 residues. The germline V gene has CDR1 SGDLS and CDR2 YYNGEE. V was clipped by 2 bases and J by 8 bases, with 17 bases between them. The CDR3 region is CASSVVGHPSDEQFF. The CDR3 DNA reads TGTGCCAGCAGCGTTGTAGGGCACCCCTCGGATGAGCAGTTCTTC.

This clonotype was counted at least ten times. This chain joins TRBV7-9 and TRBJ1-1, with 9 bases matching TRBD1. V lost 4 bases and J lost 5; bases outside the gene matches: 8. Per germline, CDR1 SEHNR and CDR2 FQNEAQ (reference sequence). This CDR3 has 15 residues. CDR3 residues: CASSSWGQGRTEAFF. DNA of the CDR3: TGTGCCAGCAGCTCCTGGGGACAGGGCAGAACTGAAGCTTTCTTT. The full variable domain, with the rest looked up from reference TRBV7-9 and TRBJ1-1, is DTGVSQNPRHKITKRGQNVTFRCDPISEHNRLYWYRQTLGQGPEFLTYFQNEAQLEKSRLLSDRFSAERPKGSFSTLEIQRTEQGDSAMYLCASSSWGQGRTEAFFGQGTRLTVV.

V usage is TRBV7-6 and J usage is TRBJ2-3; TRBD2 matches 8 bases. Losses at the gene ends were 5 bases for V and 11 bases for J; bases not matched to a gene: 21. Looked up from germline, CDR1 is SGHVS and CDR2 is FNYEAQ. This CDR3 spans 17 amino acids. CDR3 nucleotides: TGTGCCAGCAGCCACGCTAGAGCGGGACTAGGGGACAATGAGCAGTATTTT. It is translated as CASSHARAGLGDNEQYF.

This clonotype appeared many times. The CDR3 DNA reads TGTGCCAGCAGTTACAGGGACTACTCACCCCTCCACTTT. Protein sequence: CASSYRDYSPLHF. The chain is built from TRBV6-5 and TRBJ1-6; TRBD1 might be the D (5 bases). The V gene's germline CDR1 is MNHEY and CDR2 SVGAGI. The V and J ends lost 2 bases and 10 bases respectively, with 9 bases between them. The CDR3 length is 13 residues.

Of note for this clonotype: A much larger clonotype is one base distant, so this may be a read error. The V and J genes are TRBV10-1 and TRBJ2-4; TRBD2 matches at 10 bases. This CDR3 has 16 amino acids. V lost 5 bases to trimming and J lost 1 base; unmatched junction nucleotides: 5. CDR1 WNHNN and CDR2 SYGVQD come from the germline V gene (reference sequence). The CDR3 is CASSPSGSEAKNIQYF. The CDR3 nucleotides read TGCGCCAGCAGTCCTAGCGGGAGTGAGGCCAAAAACATTCAGTACTTC.

In DNA form, the CDR3 reads TGTGCCACCAGTGATTCGGGACTAACTAGCACAGATACGCAGTATTTT. Protein: CATSDSGLTSTDTQYF. The J gene is TRBJ2-3, the V gene TRBV24-1; 7 nucleotides agree with TRBD2. This CDR3 is built from 16 residues. Germline CDR1 reads KGHDR; CDR2 reads SFDVKD. V lost 2 bases, J lost 0 bases, and 4 bases stayed unmatched.

This clonotype was counted at least ten times. The chain joins TRBV20-1 to TRBJ2-7; D uncertain. Looked up from germline, CDR1 is DFQATT and CDR2 is SNEGSKA (reference sequence). The germline V and J ends were trimmed by 0 bases and 0 bases, with 12 bases remaining between them. The CDR3 contains 15 residues. DNA of the CDR3: TGCAGTGCTAGAGATCAGGCCGGCAACTCCTACGAGCAGTACTTC. This encodes CSARDQAGNSYEQYF.

The chain is built from TRBV14 and TRBJ1-6, with D possibly matching TRBD1 (5 bases). The CDR3 totals 17 residues. Germline CDR1 SGHDN, CDR2 FVKESK. V was shortened by 8 bases and J by 8 bases, with 25 bases between the two germline ends. The CDR3 coding sequence is TGTGCCAGCGAGGAGTCTAGCGGGACGCCGGGTTATTCACCCCTCCACTTT. This codes for CASEESSGTPGYSPLHF.

This clonotype occurred many times. The genes are TRBV4-3 and TRBJ2-2; D is ambiguous. V was shortened by 1 base and J by 5 bases, with 20 bases between the two germline ends. Germline V CDR1 and CDR2: LGHNA, YSLEER. The CDR3 is 18 amino acids. CDR3 nucleotide sequence: TGCGCCAGCAGCCAAGGTTTCTCGGCCAGCGTGGTAACCGGGGAGCTGTTTTTT. This translates into CASSQGFSASVVTGELFF.

This clonotype was seen ten or more times. The germline gene is not matched at one end of the junction; a read error may be the cause. V is TRBV7-9 and J is TRBJ1-5; a possible D gene is TRBD1 (5 bases). This CDR3 has 17 amino acids. CDR1 and CDR2 from the germline V gene are SEHNR and FQNEAQ (reference sequence). CDR3 region: CASSIAKTDYSNQPQHF. The DNA for the CDR3 is TGTGCCAGCAGCATAGCCAAGACAGATTATAGCAATCAGCCCCAGCATTTT.

This clonotype occurred a few times. The chain is built from TRBV7-3 and TRBJ1-1, with 9 bases aligning to TRBD1. Germline lookup yields CDR1 SGHTA and CDR2 FQGTGA. There are 13 residues in the CDR3. V lost 4 bases, J lost 4 bases, and 1 base stayed unmatched. CDR3 nucleotides: TGTGCCAGCAGCTGGGACAGGGTCACTGAAGCTTTCTTT. As protein: CASSWDRVTEAFF.

This clonotype has ten or more counts. This chain joins TRBV7-3 and TRBJ2-7, with D possibly called TRBD1 or TRBD2 (6 bases each). From germline, CDR1 is SGHTA and CDR2 FQGTGA. V lost 3 bases to trimming and J lost 8 bases, with 23 bases between them. The CDR3 loop spans 16 amino acids. CDR3 nucleotide sequence: TGTGCCAGCAGCTTTATAAGAGGGGGGAAGCCGGGCAAGCAGTACTTC. Protein: CASSFIRGGKPGKQYF.

In its sample, this clonotype was seen many times. The chain recombines TRBV6-6 with TRBJ1-6; TRBD1 might be the D (5 bases). The CDR3 spans 13 residues. With 9 bases removed from V and 0 bases from J, the gap between germline ends came to 6 bases. Germline V CDR1 and CDR2: MNHNY, SVGAGI (reference sequence). CDR3 sequence reads: CASDSSYNSPLHF. The DNA for the CDR3 is TGTGCCAGTGACAGCTCCTATAATTCACCCCTCCACTTT.

Ten or more counts support this clonotype. The gene calls are TRBV6-6 and TRBJ2-1, with D possibly TRBD2 on 6 matching bases. V lost 0 bases and J 7 bases, leaving 10 bases between the germline ends. This CDR3 contains 14 residues. Germline V gene lookup returns CDR1 MNHNY and CDR2 SVGAGI (reference sequence). The CDR3 loop reads CASSYSGGSNEQFF. CDR3 DNA sequence: TGTGCCAGCAGTTACTCGGGGGGATCGAATGAGCAGTTCTTC.

The chain joins TRBV30 to TRBJ2-7, with 12 bases lining up with TRBD1. Germline CDR1 and CDR2: GTSNPN and SVGIG (reference sequence). This CDR3 has 14 amino acids. The V segment lost 3 bases and the J segment 5 bases; nucleotides outside the gene matches: 5. The CDR3 sequence is CAWSPGQGANEQYF. CDR3 sequence (DNA): TGTGCCTGGAGCCCGGGACAGGGGGCCAACGAGCAGTACTTC. Combining the CDR3 with reference TRBV30 and TRBJ2-7 gives the whole variable domain SQTIHQWPATLVQPVGSPLSLECTVEGTSNPNLYWYRQAAGRGLQLLFYSVGIGQISSEVPQNLSASRPQDRQFILSSKKLLLSDSGFYLCAWSPGQGANEQYFGPGTRLTVT.

Details on this clonotype: One end of the junction varies from germline; a read error may be responsible. The chain combines TRBV19 with TRBJ2-5, with D possibly matching TRBD2 (5 bases). CDR3 length: 14 residues. Germline V gives CDR1 LNHDA, CDR2 SQIVND (reference sequence). The CDR3 bases are TGCGCCAGCAGCCAAGATCGTCGGGGTCGGTTCAGGTCCTTC. Residues: CASSQDRRGRFRSF.

This clonotype was counted at least ten times. The chain joins TRBV4-1 to TRBJ1-2; TRBD1 matches 8 bases. The V gene end was trimmed by 1 base and the J gene end by 6 bases; junction bases not matched to a gene: 7. The V gene's germline CDR1 is MGHRA and CDR2 YSYEKL. The CDR3 has 15 residues. The CDR3 loop reads CASSQVTGESDGYTF. DNA of the CDR3: TGCGCCAGCAGCCAAGTGACAGGGGAATCGGATGGCTACACCTTC.

The rearrangement joins TRBV12-3 or TRBV12-4 to TRBJ1-1; D may be TRBD1 (6 bases). V was cut by 6 bases and J by 1 base, with 21 bases left in between. The CDR3 spans 17 residues. CDR3 protein: CASRLTGHWIGNTEAFF. The CDR3 coding sequence is TGTGCCAGCAGGTTGACAGGTCATTGGATCGGGAACACTGAAGCTTTCTTT.